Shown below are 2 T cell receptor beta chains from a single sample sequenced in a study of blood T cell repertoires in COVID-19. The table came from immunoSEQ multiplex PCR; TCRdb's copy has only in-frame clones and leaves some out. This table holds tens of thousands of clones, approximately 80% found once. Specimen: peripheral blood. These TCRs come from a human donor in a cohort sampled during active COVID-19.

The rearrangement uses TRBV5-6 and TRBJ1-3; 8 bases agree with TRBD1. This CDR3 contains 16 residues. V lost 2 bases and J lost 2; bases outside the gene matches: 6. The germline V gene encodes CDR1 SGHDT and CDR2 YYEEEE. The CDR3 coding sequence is TGTGCCAGCAGCTTTTGGACAGGGAAGGCTGGAAACACCATATATTTT. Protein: CASSFWTGKAGNTIYF.

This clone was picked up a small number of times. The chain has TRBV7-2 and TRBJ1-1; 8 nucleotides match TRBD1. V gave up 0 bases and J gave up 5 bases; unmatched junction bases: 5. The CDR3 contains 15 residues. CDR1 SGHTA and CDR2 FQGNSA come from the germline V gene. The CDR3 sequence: CASSLAPGGWTEAFF. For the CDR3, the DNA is TGTGCCAGCAGCTTAGCCCCAGGGGGCTGGACTGAAGCTTTCTTT. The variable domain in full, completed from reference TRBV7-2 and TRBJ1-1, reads GAGVSQSPSNKVTEKGKDVELRCDPISGHTALYWYRQSLGQGLEFLIYFQGNSAPDKSGLPSDRFSAERTGGSVSTLTIQRTQQEDSAVYLCASSLAPGGWTEAFFGQGTRLTVV.